Below are 14 T cell receptor beta chains sequenced from a single sample in a study of cytomegalovirus exposure and HLA in healthy donors. Vbeta (60) and Jbeta (13) primers were used in the PCR. Sequenced by immunoSEQ multiplex PCR; TCRdb stores in-frame clones only, minus some. The table lists 84,000 or so clones, 62% of them singletons. The sequencing sample was made of PBMCs. The receptors shown here come from a woman aged 30 to 39 in good health and CMV-seropositive.

In this sample, this clone turned up a few times. The chain carries TRBV30 and TRBJ1-1; a weak D match, TRBD1 (5 bases). Trimming left V 0 bases short and J 0 bases short, with 11 bases between. CDR1 and CDR2 (germline): GTSNPN, SVGIG (reference sequence). CDR3 size: 15 residues. CDR3 nucleotides: TGTGCCTGGAGTGTCCTCTCAGGGCTGAACACTGAAGCTTTCTTT. This gives the protein CAWSVLSGLNTEAFF.

This sequence joins TRBV5-1 and TRBJ1-1; tentative D call: TRBD1 (5 bases). CDR3 length: 16 residues. V was cut by 0 bases and J by 2 bases, with 14 bases left in between. In germline, CDR1 is SGHRS, CDR2 YFSETQ. This chain's CDR3 is CASSLVPRQGNTEAFF. CDR3 coding DNA: TGCGCCAGCAGCTTGGTCCCCCGGCAGGGCAACACTGAAGCTTTCTTT.

This chain links TRBV7-2 with TRBJ1-1; 9 positions match TRBD1. The CDR3 contains 17 residues. V lost 5 bases to trimming and J lost 3 bases; unmatched junction nucleotides: 13. Per germline, CDR1 SGHTA and CDR2 FQGNSA. The CDR3 sequence: CASSQIRLQGADTEAFF. The CDR3 DNA is TGTGCCAGCAGCCAGATACGTTTACAGGGGGCCGACACTGAAGCTTTCTTT.

This chain uses TRBV5-1 with TRBJ1-6; 8 nucleotides align to TRBD1. The CDR3 length is 18 residues. Germline CDR1 reads SGHRS; CDR2 reads YFSETQ. The V and J ends lost 1 base and 10 bases, in that order; junction bases with no gene match: 16. CDR3 bases: TGCGCCAGCAGCTTGAAGACACTAACAGGGGGGAGTGTATCACCCCTCCACTTT. Protein sequence: CASSLKTLTGGSVSPLHF. Using reference TRBV5-1 and TRBJ1-6 for the parts outside the CDR3, the full variable domain is KAGVTQTPRYLIKTRGQQVTLSCSPISGHRSVSWYQQTPGQGLQFLFEYFSETQRNKGNFPGRFSGRQFSNSRSEMNVSTLELGDSALYLCASSLKTLTGGSVSPLHFGNGTRLTVT.

J is TRBJ1-1 and V is TRBV7-9; 9 nucleotides line up with TRBD1. The CDR3 length is 14 residues. Germline trimming cut 4 bases from V and 8 bases from J; bases unmatched to any gene: 8. The V gene's germline CDR1 is SEHNR and CDR2 FQNEAQ (reference sequence). The CDR3 DNA reads TGTGCCAGCAGCTCCGGGACAGGGCGAGCAGAAGCTTTCTTT. It is translated as CASSSGTGRAEAFF.

V gene TRBV7-9 combines with J gene TRBJ2-1; 9 bases fit TRBD1. V shed 5 bases, J shed 4 bases, and the junction held 9 bases outside the gene matches. The germline CDR1 and CDR2 sequences are SEHNR and FQNEAQ (reference sequence). This CDR3 is built from 16 residues. CDR3 loop: CASSTGTGNPYNEQFF. CDR3 bases: TGTGCCAGCAGCACCGGGACAGGGAACCCATACAATGAGCAGTTCTTC.

The chain carries TRBV19 and TRBJ2-7, with 7 bases lining up with TRBD2. V lost 4 bases to trimming and J lost 3 bases; unmatched junction nucleotides: 3. This CDR3 comprises 13 residues. The germline CDR1 and CDR2 sequences are LNHDA and SQIVND (reference sequence). The CDR3 DNA follows: TGTGCCAGTAGTACAAGGGAGGGCTACGAGCAGTACTTC. Amino acids: CASSTREGYEQYF.

This clone has just a few counts. The genes are TRBV28 and TRBJ2-1; D not certain. The CDR3 loop spans 14 amino acids. V lost 6 bases, J lost 0 bases, and 9 bases lay in between. Germline lookup yields CDR1 MDHEN and CDR2 SYDVKM. In DNA, the CDR3 is TGTGCCAGCAGAGTATATAGCTCCTACAATGAGCAGTTCTTC. Translation gives CASRVYSSYNEQFF.

A few counts support this clone. This chain connects TRBV7-2 to TRBJ1-6; D possibly corresponds to TRBD1 (6 bases). V lost 2 bases and J 7 bases, leaving 18 bases between the germline ends. Per germline, CDR1 SGHTA and CDR2 FQGNSA. This CDR3 is 17 amino acids long. In nucleotides, the CDR3 is TGTGCCAGCAGCTTATTAGGGGGAGGGCGGACCAATTCACCCCTCCACTTT. As protein: CASSLLGGGRTNSPLHF.

DNA of the CDR3: TGTGCCAGCAGCCTACCGGGACTAGGGTCGGGTGAGCAGTTCTTC. It translates to CASSLPGLGSGEQFF. The chain uses TRBV13 and TRBJ2-1; 8 bases match TRBD2. Germline V lookup: CDR1 PRHDT, CDR2 FYEKMQ (reference sequence). With V trimmed by 5 bases and J by 9 bases, 12 bases remained unmatched. The CDR3 extends over 15 amino acids.

The J gene is TRBJ2-1, the V gene TRBV4-1, with 10 bases identical to TRBD2. Per the germline V gene, CDR1 is MGHRA and CDR2 is YSYEKL. The CDR3 covers 16 residues. J gave up 8 bases and V 2 bases, and 9 bases lay outside the gene matches. The CDR3 DNA is TGCGCCAGCAGCCAACGAGCGGGGGGGAAAGTTGATGAGCAGTTCTTC. Translation: CASSQRAGGKVDEQFF.

V is TRBV18 and J is TRBJ1-5; the match to TRBD1 covers 7 bases. V gave up 4 bases and J gave up 2 bases; unmatched junction bases: 5. CDR3 length: 15 residues. From germline, CDR1 is KGHSH and CDR2 LQKENI. This CDR3 is CASSQTGAGNQPQHF. The CDR3 DNA follows: TGTGCCAGCTCACAAACAGGGGCTGGCAATCAGCCCCAGCATTTT.

V usage is TRBV4-3 and J usage is TRBJ1-2, with D tentatively TRBD1 (5 bases). Germline-derived CDR1 and CDR2 are LGHNA and YSLEER. V lost 1 base and J lost 2, with 8 bases in between. CDR3 length: 14 amino acids. The DNA of the CDR3 is TGCGCCAGCAGCCAAGGCGGGGGAAACTATGGCTACACCTTC. It translates to CASSQGGGNYGYTF.

This chain links TRBV2 with TRBJ1-1; TRBD1 might be the D (6 bases). Germline CDR1 and CDR2: SNHLY and FYNNEI. With 4 bases removed from V and 8 bases from J, the gap between germline ends came to 17 bases. This CDR3 has 14 amino acids. The CDR3 bases are TGTGCCAGCAGTGCAGCACCGGGACACAGAGAAGCTTTCTTT. Amino acid sequence: CASSAAPGHREAFF. The full variable domain, in which reference TRBV2 and TRBJ1-1 provide the parts outside the CDR3, is EPEVTQTPSHQVTQMGQEVILRCVPISNHLYFYWYRQILGQKVEFLVSFYNNEISEKSEIFDDQFSVERPDGSNFTLKIRSTKLEDSAMYFCASSAAPGHREAFFGQGTRLTVV.